These 18 T cell receptor beta chains share one sample of origin, sequenced in a study of blood T cell repertoires in COVID-19. Measured with immunoSEQ multiplex PCR; TCRdb has only the in-frame clones, and not every one. The sample lists 95,000 to 100,000 clones; almost 95% were seen once. Sequences were obtained from peripheral blood. These receptors were obtained from a man in his fifties or sixties with active COVID-19.

The rearrangement uses TRBV27 and TRBJ1-4; maybe TRBD1 (6 bases). CDR3 length equals 13 residues. Germline V gene lookup returns CDR1 MNHEY and CDR2 SMNVEV (reference sequence). Between the trimmed V and J ends, which lost 3 bases and 7 bases, there was a span of 9 bases. For the CDR3, the DNA is TGTGCCAGCAGTTTCAGGACAGCTGAAAAACTGTTTTTT. Its translation: CASSFRTAEKLFF.

This clone appeared once. This chain links TRBV4-1 with TRBJ2-3; TRBD2 matches 12 bases. Germline V gene sequence: CDR1 MGHRA, CDR2 YSYEKL. This CDR3 is 14 amino acids long. The V and J ends lost 5 bases and 5 bases, in that order; junction bases with no gene match: 2. The CDR3 coding sequence is TGCGCCAGCAGCGGACTAGCGGGGCTAGATACGCAGTATTTT. It translates to CASSGLAGLDTQYF.

This chain uses TRBV2 with TRBJ1-2, with TRBD1 matching 9 bases. The V gene end was trimmed by 7 bases and the J gene end by 7 bases; junction bases not matched to a gene: 13. The CDR3 is 15 residues long. Germline CDR1 is SNHLY and CDR2 is FYNNEI. The CDR3 region is CASTQGQGRSSGYTF. The CDR3 DNA reads TGTGCCAGCACGCAAGGACAGGGGCGGAGTTCTGGCTACACCTTC.

This clone was observed a few times. The chain uses TRBV7-8 and TRBJ2-2, with D tentatively TRBD2 (6 bases). V was trimmed by 5 bases and J by 2 bases, leaving 18 bases between them. CDR3 size: 17 residues. CDR1 is SGHVS, CDR2 FQNEAQ, per germline. CDR3 bases: TGTGCCAGCAGCCCGCCCCTCCGCGGGGCAAACACCGGGGAGCTGTTTTTT. Protein sequence: CASSPPLRGANTGELFF.

In its sample, this clone was seen once. The chain is built from TRBV7-9 and TRBJ2-1; a possible D gene is TRBD2 (6 bases). Trimming pared 6 bases from V and 16 bases from J, leaving 19 bases between. The germline V gene encodes CDR1 SEHNR and CDR2 FQNEAQ (reference sequence). The CDR3 runs 12 residues. The CDR3 loop reads CASRGTGVVQFF. CDR3 DNA sequence: TGTGCCAGCAGGGGGACGGGGGTAGTTCAATTCTTC.

This clone was seen a handful of times. The chain is built from TRBV4-1 and TRBJ1-3, with 8 bases matching TRBD1. From germline, CDR1 is MGHRA and CDR2 YSYEKL. CDR3 length equals 14 residues. J lost 7 bases, V lost 1 base, and 3 bases had no gene match. The chain's CDR3 is CASSQGTGRNTIYF. CDR3 DNA sequence: TGCGCCAGCAGCCAAGGGACAGGGCGGAACACCATATATTTT.

CDR3: CATSRDPSGITYEQYF. CDR3 nucleotide sequence: TGTGCCACCAGCAGAGATCCTAGCGGGATAACCTACGAGCAGTACTTC. V usage is TRBV15 and J usage is TRBJ2-7; TRBD2 aligns across 9 bases. With V trimmed by 0 bases and J by 2 bases, 5 bases remained unmatched. This CDR3 spans 16 amino acids. CDR1 is LNHNV and CDR2 is YYDKDF in the germline V gene (reference sequence).

Of note for this clone: Other DNA sequences in this specimen translate into the identical CDR3. V usage is TRBV5-4 and J usage is TRBJ2-1; the D gene is possibly TRBD2 (7 bases). The CDR3 has 16 amino acids. Trimming shortened V by 0 bases and J by 2 bases, and 12 bases separated the two germline ends. Germline V gives CDR1 SGHNT, CDR2 YYREEE (reference sequence). The CDR3 sequence is CASSLGGGGTYNEQFF. The CDR3 bases are TGTGCCAGCAGCTTGGGGGGAGGGGGAACCTACAATGAGCAGTTCTTC.

The rearrangement joins TRBV19 to TRBJ1-6; D is unclear. CDR1 LNHDA and CDR2 SQIVND come from the germline V gene (reference sequence). This CDR3 region has 13 residues. V lost 4 bases, J lost 7 bases, and 8 bases lay in between. The CDR3 DNA sequence: TGTGCCAGTAGTACCACTATGAATTCACCCCTCCACTTT. Its protein is CASSTTMNSPLHF.

This clone was detected once. The chain is built from TRBV11-2 and TRBJ2-3, with D maybe TRBD1 (5 bases). CDR1 and CDR2 from the germline V gene are SGHAT and FQNNGV. There are 14 residues in the CDR3. V was cut by 3 bases and J by 4 bases, with 11 bases left in between. This CDR3 reads CASSFNVGPDTQYF. CDR3 sequence (DNA): TGTGCCAGCAGCTTTAATGTGGGGCCAGATACGCAGTATTTT.

This chain joins TRBV20-1 and TRBJ2-1; D is undetermined. V gave up 6 bases and J gave up 10 bases, with 13 bases separating them. Germline CDR1 and CDR2: DFQATT and SNEGSKA (reference sequence). CDR3 size: 11 residues. CDR3 DNA: TGCAGTGCCACCGGGTCCGGGGAGCAGTTCTTC. Protein sequence: CSATGSGEQFF.

The V call is TRBV10-3, the J call TRBJ2-1, with 7 positions matching TRBD1. Trimming took 4 bases from V and 6 from J; bases not matched to a gene: 3. The CDR3 has 13 residues. The germline V gene encodes CDR1 ENHRY and CDR2 SYGVKD. CDR3 bases: TGTGCCATCAGTGTGGACAGGTCCAATGAGCAGTTCTTC. Its translation: CAISVDRSNEQFF.

The chain couples TRBV2 to TRBJ2-1; 7 bases are a match to TRBD2. From germline, CDR1 is SNHLY and CDR2 FYNNEI. Trimming removed 7 bases from V and 10 bases from J; junction bases left unmatched: 4. The CDR3 loop spans 11 amino acids. CDR3 coding DNA: TGTGCCAGCACCGCCGGGAGGGAGCAGTTCTTC. Translating it yields CASTAGREQFF.

This chain links TRBV27 with TRBJ2-2; TRBD2 aligns across 8 bases. V was clipped by 6 bases and J by 0 bases; unmatched bases: 3. CDR3 length equals 15 residues. Germline-derived CDR1 and CDR2 are MNHEY and SMNVEV (reference sequence). CDR3 amino acids: CASRQGLANTGELFF. Here the CDR3 DNA reads TGTGCCAGCAGACAGGGACTAGCGAACACCGGGGAGCTGTTTTTT.

This sequence joins TRBV6-5 and TRBJ1-2; D is possibly TRBD1 (5 bases). CDR3 length equals 14 residues. Germline CDR1 is MNHEY and CDR2 is SVGAGI. V lost 7 bases to trimming and J lost 0 bases, with 12 bases between them. The CDR3 DNA sequence: TGTGCCAGCATTTTCGACAGCGCTAACTATGGCTACACCTTC. It specifies CASIFDSANYGYTF.

V usage is TRBV19 and J usage is TRBJ1-5; D is possibly TRBD1 (6 bases). CDR3 length: 16 residues. Trimming took 3 bases from V and 4 from J, leaving 16 bases between them. Germline assignment: CDR1 LNHDA and CDR2 SQIVND (reference sequence). This chain's CDR3 is CASSIRRGRGNQPQHF. For the CDR3, the DNA is TGTGCCAGTAGTATTCGGCGGGGGCGGGGAAATCAGCCCCAGCATTTT.

The chain carries TRBV2 and TRBJ2-7; 12 nucleotides line up with TRBD2. V was pared by 7 bases and J by 5 bases, with 9 bases of the junction left unmatched. Germline lookup yields CDR1 SNHLY and CDR2 FYNNEI. The CDR3 spans 15 residues. Here the CDR3 reads CASTLAGGPPHEQYF. CDR3 in DNA: TGTGCCAGCACTCTAGCGGGAGGGCCCCCCCACGAGCAGTACTTC.

The count of this clone is one. J is TRBJ2-2 and V is TRBV27; unclear D gene. V was clipped by 4 bases and J by 6 bases, with 12 bases between them. This CDR3 is built from 14 residues. Looked up from germline, CDR1 is MNHEY and CDR2 is SMNVEV (reference sequence). CDR3: CASSSRGPPGELFF. CDR3 nucleotides: TGTGCCAGCAGTTCGAGAGGCCCTCCCGGGGAGCTGTTTTTT.